The source of this T cell receptor beta chain is a study of post-analysis software for immune sequencing data. Findings and caveats of the study: Five or six TRBV segments, TRBV5-6, TRBV5-1 and TRBV20-1 among them, were found more frequent in patients than controls.

Unique-molecular-identifier-tagged TCR beta cDNA libraries were used. TCRdb re-called the PCR reads through MiXCR, storing one row per CDR3 protein. This sample carries approximately 260,000 distinct CDR3 sequences, 35% to 40% of them seen once, and the ten largest clones take more than 4%. The CDR3 spans 14 residues. V was cut by 0 bases and J by 8 bases, with 14 bases left in between. Germline loops: CDR1 DFQATT, CDR2 SNEGSKA (reference sequence). Note on this clonotype: Its antigen is unidentified. This CDR3 is missing its conserved last phenylalanine or tryptophan, likely due to a read error.

The clonotype originates from a girl under 18 with multiple sclerosis. V and J are TRBV20-1 and TRBJ2-1; D might be TRBD1 (5 bases). The material sequenced was blood. The CDR3 bases are TGCAGTGCTAGAGATTACCAGGGTATGGATGAGCAGTTCGTC. It codes for CSARDYQGMDEQFV.